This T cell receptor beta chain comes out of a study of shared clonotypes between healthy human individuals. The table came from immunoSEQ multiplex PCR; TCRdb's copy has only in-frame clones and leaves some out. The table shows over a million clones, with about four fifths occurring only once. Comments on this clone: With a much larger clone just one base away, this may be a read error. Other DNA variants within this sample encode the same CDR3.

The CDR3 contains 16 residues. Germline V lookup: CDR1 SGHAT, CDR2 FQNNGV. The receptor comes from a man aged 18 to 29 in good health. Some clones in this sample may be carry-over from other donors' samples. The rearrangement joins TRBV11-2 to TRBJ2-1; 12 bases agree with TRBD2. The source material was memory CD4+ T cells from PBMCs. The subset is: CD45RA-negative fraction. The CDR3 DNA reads TGTGCCAGCAGCCCGCGACTAGCGGGAGTTTACAATGGGCAGTTCTTC. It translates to CASSPRLAGVYNGQFF.